This entry concerns a single T cell receptor beta chain. What it recognizes is unknown. In TCRdb, the 5' RACE reads were re-called with MiXCR into one record per CDR3 protein. The table records roughly 620,000 distinct CDR3 sequences, roughly 18% of them present only once. These data are taken from a study of T-cell memory formation after mild COVID-19. Study-wide results and limits: Within pre-infection memory, some responding clones were found, suggesting cross-reactive memory joined.

Germline CDR1 and CDR2: MNHEY and SVGAGI. The CDR3 is 13 amino acids. Unmatched junction bases numbered 6, after V lost 7 bases and J lost 3 bases. Sequenced sample: PBMCs or a T cell subset sorted from them (not recorded which). The receptor was derived from an adult woman who had mild COVID-19 (a few samples of this study predate the infection). Cell type and time point are not known. The chain is built from TRBV6-5 and TRBJ2-7; TRBD1 matches at 7 bases. CDR3 sequence: CASKPQGDYEQYF. The DNA of the CDR3 is TGTGCCAGCAAACCCCAGGGGGACTACGAGCAGTACTTC.